The 15 T cell receptor beta chains in this list originate from one sample, sequenced in a study of CD8 T cells in Susac syndrome. Reverse transcription of 0.5 to 1 ug RNA was performed with random hexamers. TCRdb reprocessed the immunoSEQ multiplex PCR reads with MiXCR, giving one entry per CDR3 protein. The table has under 200,000 distinct CDR3 sequences, around 94% seen once. Sequencing was performed on CD4+ T cells from PBMCs. The receptors here all came from a human donor in good health.

The chain employs TRBV2 and TRBJ1-5; 9 bases map to TRBD1. From germline, CDR1 is SNHLY and CDR2 FYNNEI. J gave up 5 bases and V 8 bases, and 7 bases lay outside the gene matches. The CDR3 sequence is 14 residues long. In DNA form, the CDR3 reads TGTGCCAGCTCGGACAGGGGAGCCCATCAGCCCCAGCATTTT. Its translation: CASSDRGAHQPQHF. The full variable domain, in which reference TRBV2 and TRBJ1-5 provide the parts outside the CDR3, is EPEVTQTPSHQVTQMGQEVILRCVPISNHLYFYWYRQILGQKVEFLVSFYNNEISEKSEIFDDQFSVERPDGSNFTLKIRSTKLEDSAMYFCASSDRGAHQPQHFGDGTRLSIL.

The chain carries TRBV5-1 and TRBJ2-3, with TRBD2 matching over 8 bases. There are 15 residues in the CDR3. Germline CDR1 reads SGHRS; CDR2 reads YFSETQ. The trim removed 0 bases at V and 5 bases at J, leaving 5 bases unmatched. The CDR3 here is CASSLGTSQLDTQYF. The CDR3 bases are TGCGCCAGCAGCTTGGGGACTAGCCAGTTAGATACGCAGTATTTT.

The chain carries TRBV20-1 and TRBJ1-4; D unresolved. Germline V gene sequence: CDR1 DFQATT, CDR2 SNEGSKA (reference sequence). The V end was cut by 0 bases, the J end by 16 bases, with 18 bases between. CDR3 length: 13 amino acids. In DNA form, the CDR3 reads TGCAGTGCTAGAGATGCGGTGGTGGTCTATGAGTTTTTT. Residues: CSARDAVVVYEFF.

The chain employs TRBV11-2 and TRBJ1-6; D is undetermined. CDR1 is SGHAT, CDR2 FQNNGV, per germline. CDR3 length equals 15 residues. Trimming removed 2 bases at V and 4 bases at J, with 9 bases between. The DNA for the CDR3 is TGTGCCAGCAGCTTAAGGACGGAGTATAATTCACCCCTCCACTTT. Translated: CASSLRTEYNSPLHF.

This rearrangement joins TRBV12-3 or TRBV12-4 to TRBJ1-1; 8 bases fit TRBD1. The J segment lost 4 bases and the V segment lost 6 bases, leaving 4 bases of the junction unmatched. The CDR3 consists of 13 residues. CDR3 residues: CASRVTGGTEAFF. The CDR3 coding sequence is TGTGCCAGCAGGGTTACAGGGGGCACTGAAGCTTTCTTT.

The chain uses TRBV6-6 and TRBJ1-1; TRBD1 matches at 9 bases. CDR1 is MNHNY, CDR2 SVGAGI, per germline (reference sequence). The CDR3 is made up of 16 amino acids. The junction had 8 bases not matched to a gene; V was cut back by 6 bases and J by 0 bases. The CDR3, as DNA: TGTGCCAGCAGCACAGGGACAGGGTATATGAACACTGAAGCTTTCTTT. Translating gives CASSTGTGYMNTEAFF.

Concerning this clonotype: The junction and the germline gene differ at one end; a read error may be behind it. CDR3 DNA sequence: TGCAGCGTAGAAGAAAACTATGGCTACACCTTC. Amino acids: CSVEENYGYTF. The rearrangement links TRBV29-1 to TRBJ1-2; unclear D gene. The V gene's germline CDR1 is SQVTM and CDR2 ANQGSEA. The CDR3 consists of 11 residues.

The DNA of the CDR3 is TGTGCCAGCAGCTTGGCTTTAGCAGGGGTAAAAACTGAAGCTTTCTTT. Translation gives CASSLALAGVKTEAFF. The chain employs TRBV5-4 and TRBJ1-1; D perhaps matches TRBD1 (6 bases). Looked up from germline, CDR1 is SGHNT and CDR2 is YYREEE (reference sequence). The CDR3 totals 16 residues. Trimming cost V 0 bases and J 5 bases, with 17 bases left between them.

The chain uses TRBV29-1 and TRBJ1-1; possibly TRBD1 for D (6 bases). Trimming left V 3 bases short and J 1 base short, with 12 bases between. The germline V gene has CDR1 SQVTM and CDR2 ANQGSEA. The CDR3 is 14 amino acids. Written as DNA, the CDR3 is TGCAGCGTTGACGAGACAGGACCGAACACTGAAGCTTTCTTT. It specifies CSVDETGPNTEAFF.

The chain joins TRBV20-1 to TRBJ2-4; D is ambiguous. This CDR3 is built from 11 residues. V lost 2 bases to trimming and J lost 15 bases, with 14 bases between them. Germline V gene data show CDR1 as DFQATT and CDR2 as SNEGSKA (reference sequence). In DNA form, the CDR3 reads TGCAGTGCTAGAAACTATTACCTGCCGTACTTC. This translates into CSARNYYLPYF.

The chain couples TRBV2 to TRBJ2-1; possible D gene TRBD2, 6 bases. The CDR3 has 14 amino acids. The germline V gene has CDR1 SNHLY and CDR2 FYNNEI. Trimming removed 0 bases at V and 10 bases at J, with 13 bases between. The CDR3 spells CASSEARETKEQFF. The CDR3 DNA sequence: TGTGCCAGCAGTGAAGCGCGGGAAACCAAGGAGCAGTTCTTC.

This clonotype was counted once. The chain is built from TRBV4-2 and TRBJ2-5; weak D call: TRBD1 (7 bases). The CDR3 is 14 amino acids. Trimming removed 4 bases from V and 3 bases from J, with 12 bases in between. Per the germline V gene, CDR1 is LGHNA and CDR2 is YNFKEQ. The CDR3 coding sequence is TGTGCCAGCAGCCTCGCGGGACAGAAAGAGACCCAGTACTTC. As protein: CASSLAGQKETQYF.

CDR3 sequence (DNA): TGCAGTGTTGAAGGGGTAGCGGGGGGCTCGACAGATACGCAGTATTTT. Translation gives CSVEGVAGGSTDTQYF. V is TRBV20-1 and J is TRBJ2-3, with TRBD2 identical over 10 bases. Germline loops: CDR1 DFQATT, CDR2 SNEGSKA (reference sequence). Trimming removed 7 bases from V and 3 bases from J; junction bases left unmatched: 13. This CDR3 contains 16 residues.

As DNA, the CDR3 is TGCGCCAGCAGCTTGGAGCGGGTTGGGGCCAACGTCCTGACTTTC. This translates into CASSLERVGANVLTF. This chain uses TRBV5-1 with TRBJ2-6, with D possibly TRBD2 on 6 matching bases. V was trimmed by 0 bases and J by 3 bases, leaving 7 bases between them. CDR1 and CDR2 from the germline V gene are SGHRS and YFSETQ. CDR3 length: 15 amino acids.

The CDR3 protein is CSARWNTGELFF. The CDR3 DNA follows: TGCAGTGCTAGGTGGAACACCGGGGAGCTGTTTTTT. This chain uses TRBV20-1 with TRBJ2-2; D is undetermined. CDR3 length: 12 amino acids. The V end was cut by 3 bases, the J end by 1 base, with 3 bases between. Germline CDR1 DFQATT, CDR2 SNEGSKA (reference sequence).